The clone carrying this T cell receptor beta chain was detected once. Its antigen is not known. This sample is drawn from a study of T-cell reconstitution after alpha-beta-depleted transplantation in children. Study-level points and caveats: T-cell numbers and diversity one year post-transplant derived largely from freshly generated T cells.

Unique molecular identifiers were used to barcode this TCRbeta library. Each CDR3 protein gets one entry after TCRdb re-called the PCR reads with MiXCR. The top ten clones hold 13% to 15% of a sample with fewer than 750,000 distinct CDR3 sequences, roughly 23% of them seen once. The CDR3 covers 18 residues. V dropped 1 base and J dropped 4; count of bases not matched to a gene: 12. Germline V gene sequence: CDR1 SGHAT, CDR2 FQNNGV. The sequences come from PBMCs, mostly from graft donor cells, collected 360 days after TCRalphabeta/CD19-depleted stem cell transplant. This clonotype originated in a boy younger than two who had a stem cell transplant for acute myeloid leukemia, so the T cells may come from the graft donor. The chain uses TRBV11-2 and TRBJ2-3; 9 bases are shared with TRBD2. This CDR3 is CASSLVEYGRGGPDTQYF. The DNA for the CDR3 is TGTGCCAGCAGCTTAGTCGAGTATGGGCGGGGGGGCCCAGATACGCAGTATTTT.